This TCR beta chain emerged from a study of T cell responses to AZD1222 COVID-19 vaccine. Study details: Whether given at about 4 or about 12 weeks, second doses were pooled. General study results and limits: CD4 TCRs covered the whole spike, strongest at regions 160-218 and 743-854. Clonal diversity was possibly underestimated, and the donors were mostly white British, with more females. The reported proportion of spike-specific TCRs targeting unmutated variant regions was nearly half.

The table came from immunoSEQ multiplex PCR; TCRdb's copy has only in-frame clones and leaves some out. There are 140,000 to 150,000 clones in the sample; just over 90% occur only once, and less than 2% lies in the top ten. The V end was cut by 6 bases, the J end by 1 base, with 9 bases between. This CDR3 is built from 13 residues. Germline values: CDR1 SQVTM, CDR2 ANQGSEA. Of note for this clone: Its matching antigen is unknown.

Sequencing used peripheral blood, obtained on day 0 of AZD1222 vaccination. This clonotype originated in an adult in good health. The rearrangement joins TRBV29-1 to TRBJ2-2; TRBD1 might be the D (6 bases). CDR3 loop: CSVSTGNTGELFF. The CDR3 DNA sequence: TGCAGCGTGTCGACAGGGAACACCGGGGAGCTGTTTTTT.